A single T cell receptor beta chain is shown here with its context. This sample stems from a study of cytomegalovirus exposure and HLA in healthy donors. This CDR3 spans 15 amino acids. The J segment lost 8 bases and the V segment lost 4 bases, leaving 11 bases of the junction unmatched. CDR1 is SGHRS and CDR2 is YFSETQ in the germline V gene. The PCR was carried out with 60 Vbeta primers and 13 Jbeta primers. Sequencing used immunoSEQ multiplex PCR; TCRdb keeps in-frame clones, though not all of them. Of 100,000 to 150,000 clones listed, about four fifths are singletons. The TCR sequence derives from a man aged 18 to 30 in good health and CMV-seronegative. The source material was PBMCs. The chain is built from TRBV5-1 and TRBJ1-2; TRBD1 aligns across 10 bases. The CDR3 coding sequence is TGCGCCAGCAGCCCCGCAGCCGGGACAGGGGACGGCTACACCTTC. As protein: CASSPAAGTGDGYTF. Full variable domain (remainder filled in from reference TRBV5-1 and TRBJ1-2): KAGVTQTPRYLIKTRGQQVTLSCSPISGHRSVSWYQQTPGQGLQFLFEYFSETQRNKGNFPGRFSGRQFSNSRSEMNVSTLELGDSALYLCASSPAAGTGDGYTFGSGTRLTVV.